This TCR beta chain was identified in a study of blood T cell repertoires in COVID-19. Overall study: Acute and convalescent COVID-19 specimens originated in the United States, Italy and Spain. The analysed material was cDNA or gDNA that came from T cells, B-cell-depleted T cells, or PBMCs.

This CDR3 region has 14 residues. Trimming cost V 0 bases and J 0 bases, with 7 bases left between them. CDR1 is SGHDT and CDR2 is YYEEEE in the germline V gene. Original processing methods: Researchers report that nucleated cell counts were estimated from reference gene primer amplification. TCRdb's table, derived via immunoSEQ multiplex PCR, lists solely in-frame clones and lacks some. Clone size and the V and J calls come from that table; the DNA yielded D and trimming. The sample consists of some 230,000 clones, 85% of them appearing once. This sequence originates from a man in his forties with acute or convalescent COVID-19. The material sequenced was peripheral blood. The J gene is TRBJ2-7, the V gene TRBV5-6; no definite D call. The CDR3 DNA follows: TGTGCCAGCAGCTTGGCCTATAACTCCTACGAGCAGTACTTC. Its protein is CASSLAYNSYEQYF.